The following is a T cell receptor beta chain sequence with its context. Antigen unknown. This entry is derived from a study of T-cell memory formation after mild COVID-19. About the study: Clusters were largely donor specific. General study findings and limits: Clones shrinking from day 15 to 85 showed even CD4/CD8 mixes; later expanders tilted CD4+. Mainly in CM and EM were contracting CD4+ clones; CD8+ were in EMRA. There were some responding clones in pre-infection memory, which suggested that cross-reactive memory had joined.

The germline CDR1 and CDR2 sequences are GTSNPN and SVGIG (reference sequence). V was clipped by 2 bases and J by 8 bases, with 16 bases between them. This CDR3 contains 15 residues. TCRdb ran MiXCR on the 5' RACE reads and lists one entry per CDR3 protein. Of under 600,000 distinct CDR3 sequences detected, less than 25% appear once; the ten largest clones hold approximately 8.4%. This receptor was taken from an adult woman who had mild COVID-19 (a few samples of this study predate the infection). Cell type and time point are not known. Sequenced: PBMCs or a T cell subset sorted from them (not recorded which). The V call is TRBV30, the J call TRBJ1-6; a possible D gene is TRBD1 (5 bases). CDR3 residues: CAWSKLDMRDSPLHF. DNA of the CDR3: TGTGCCTGGAGTAAACTGGACATGAGGGATTCACCCCTCCACTTT.